This T cell receptor (beta chain) was captured by sequencing in a study of cytomegalovirus exposure and HLA in healthy donors. V was trimmed by 7 bases and J by 1 base, leaving 12 bases between them. Germline V gene lookup returns CDR1 MNHEY and CDR2 SMNVEV (reference sequence). The CDR3 consists of 14 residues. These donors, healthy bone marrow donors, were studied. PCR used 60 Vbeta primers and 13 Jbeta primers. Assay: immunoSEQ multiplex PCR; the TCRdb copy retains only in-frame clones and omits some. The repertoire holds under 150,000 clones, with approximately 75% as singletons. This clone appeared a few times. The antigen remains undetermined. Study-level findings and limits: Beyond CMV serostatus, there was no information to go on about immune exposure. TCR beta chain V- and J-gene trimming was linked, in a later analysis, to a missense variant in DCLRE1C. A prior analysis recorded that most TCR beta V segments were productive about 87% or about 30% of the time.

The sequencing sample was made of PBMCs. The rearrangement links TRBV27 to TRBJ2-3, with TRBD2 as a possible D gene (6 bases). The origin of this receptor is a woman in her 40s in good health and CMV-seropositive. DNA for the CDR3: TGTGCCAGCACCTCCCCGGGAGGCACAGATACGCAGTATTTT. It is translated as CASTSPGGTDTQYF.